Listed below are T cell receptor beta chains from one sample, sequenced in a study of T cells after yellow fever vaccination. Using its own MiXCR run on the 5' RACE reads, TCRdb lists one record per CDR3 protein. The profile shows hundreds of thousands of distinct CDR3 sequences, 21% of them singletons. Sequencing was performed on PBMCs, taken roughly 20 days after the first yellow fever vaccination. Receptor source: a man younger than 35 who received the YFV17D yellow fever vaccine. CDR3s include the opening cysteine and the closing phenylalanine or tryptophan. D genes are given only for firm matches. Only part of the rows carry a size: once, few, many, or a class if the clone is expanded.

D gene	CDR3 length	V gene	J gene	clone size	CDR3 protein	CDR3 DNA
NA	13	TRBV5-1	TRBJ1-2	NA	CASSNTGSAGYTF	TGCGCCAGCAGCAACACAGGTTCCGCTGGCTACACCTTC
NA	13	TRBV18	TRBJ1-1	NA	CASSPRGVTEAFF	TGTGCCAGCTCACCACGAGGGGTGACTGAAGCTTTCTTT
TRBD2	17	TRBV14	TRBJ2-2	NA	CASSPLLAGVNTGELFF	TGTGCCAGCAGCCCGCTTCTAGCGGGGGTCAACACCGGGGAGCTGTTTTTT
TRBD2	16	TRBV6-1	TRBJ2-7	few	CASSAPGLGTLGEQYF	TGTGCCAGCAGTGCCCCCGGACTAGGGACCTTGGGCGAGCAGTACTTC
NA	9	TRBV7-3	TRBJ2-3	NA	CASRDTQYF	TGTGCCAGCCGAGATACGCAGTATTTT
TRBD2	16	TRBV19	TRBJ2-5	NA	CASSINGQAGEETQYF	TGTGCCAGTAGTATAAACGGCCAAGCGGGAGAAGAGACCCAGTACTTC
NA	15	TRBV4-1	TRBJ2-4	NA	CASSQGGYPKNIQYF	TGCGCCAGCAGCCAAGGAGGTTATCCTAAAAACATTCAGTACTTC
NA	15	TRBV19	TRBJ2-7	few	CASSIEGTGLYEQYF	TGTGCCAGTAGTATAGAAGGGACTGGGCTTTACGAGCAGTACTTC
TRBD2	15	TRBV12-3/TRBV12-4	TRBJ2-1	NA	CASSRGLAGGPKQFF	TGTGCCAGCAGTAGGGGACTAGCGGGGGGGCCTAAGCAGTTCTTC
NA	15	TRBV5-1	TRBJ2-5	NA	CASSLEDWAEETQYF	TGCGCCAGCAGCTTGGAGGACTGGGCGGAAGAGACCCAGTACTTC
TRBD1	14	TRBV6-5	TRBJ2-1	few	CASSYSDRVNEQFF	TGTGCCAGCAGTTATTCGGACAGGGTAAATGAGCAGTTCTTC
NA	16	TRBV5-6	TRBJ2-7	few	CASSFDPGHSPYEQYF	TGTGCCAGCAGCTTTGATCCGGGACACTCCCCCTACGAGCAGTACTTC
NA	13	TRBV29-1	TRBJ2-3	few	CSVESLSSGTQYF	TGCAGCGTTGAATCACTAAGCTCCGGTACGCAGTATTTT
NA	12	TRBV25-1	TRBJ2-1	few	CASSEFWTRMFF	TGTGCCAGCAGTGAATTTTGGACCCGAATGTTCTTC
TRBD1	13	TRBV5-1	TRBJ2-2	NA	CASSRQGAGELFF	TGCGCCAGCAGCCGACAGGGGGCCGGGGAGCTGTTTTTT
NA	16	TRBV12-3/TRBV12-4	TRBJ1-5	NA	CASSLAPQGIGQPQHF	TGTGCCAGCAGTTTAGCGCCTCAGGGGATAGGTCAGCCCCAGCATTTT
NA	17	TRBV4-3	TRBJ2-5	few	CASSQTTGSPNGETQYF	TGCGCCAGCAGCCAAACGACCGGGAGCCCTAACGGCGAGACCCAGTACTTC
TRBD2	14	TRBV12-3/TRBV12-4	TRBJ2-3	many	CASSLSGGYNTQYF	TGTGCCAGCAGTTTAAGCGGGGGGTATAATACGCAGTATTTT
TRBD1	13	TRBV12-3/TRBV12-4	TRBJ1-1	many	CASSYRGHTEAFF	TGTGCCAGCAGTTACAGGGGACACACTGAAGCTTTCTTT
TRBD1	15	TRBV7-2	TRBJ1-5	few	CASSSRQGSNQPQHF	TGTGCCAGCAGCTCCCGACAGGGAAGCAATCAGCCCCAGCATTTT
TRBD1	12	TRBV29-1	TRBJ2-7	NA	CSVEQGAYEQYF	TGCAGCGTTGAACAGGGGGCTTACGAGCAGTACTTC
NA	17	TRBV6-1	TRBJ2-5	NA	CASRSFKLRERKETQYF	TGTGCCAGCCGATCATTCAAGTTAAGGGAGCGGAAAGAGACCCAGTACTTC
TRBD2	14	TRBV7-3	TRBJ2-7	NA	CASSQRGPRGKQYF	TGTGCCAGCAGCCAGCGGGGGCCCCGTGGAAAGCAGTACTTC